One and the same sample provided the 5 T cell receptor beta chains below, sequenced in a study of blood T cell repertoires in COVID-19. Measured with immunoSEQ multiplex PCR; TCRdb has only the in-frame clones, and not every one. The table lists around 200,000 clones, 83% of them singletons. The sequenced sample was peripheral blood. Receptors originate from a woman aged 45-65 years with acute or convalescent COVID-19.

The chain combines TRBV18 with TRBJ2-3; 8 bases agree with TRBD2. The CDR3 spans 13 residues. V lost 3 bases to trimming and J lost 11 bases; unmatched junction nucleotides: 7. Germline CDR1 and CDR2: KGHSH and LQKENI. The CDR3 nucleotides are TGTGCCAGCTCACCGAGAGGGGGACTAGAGCAGTATTTT. This sequence encodes CASSPRGGLEQYF.

This clone was seen a few times. The chain recombines TRBV12-5 with TRBJ2-2; 10 nucleotides line up with TRBD1. The CDR3 covers 15 residues. The germline CDR1 and CDR2 sequences are LGHNT and FRNRAP. The J segment lost 6 bases and the V segment lost 4 bases, leaving 5 bases of the junction unmatched. The CDR3 nucleotides are TGTGCTAGTGGTTCCCCGGGACAGGGGTCCGGGGAGCTGTTTTTT. Translation gives CASGSPGQGSGELFF.

The V gene is TRBV27, the J gene TRBJ2-1; 10 nucleotides agree with TRBD1. V shed 6 bases, J shed 3 bases, and the junction held 5 bases outside the gene matches. The CDR3 runs 15 residues. CDR1 is MNHEY and CDR2 is SMNVEV in the germline V gene (reference sequence). CDR3 nucleotide sequence: TGTGCCAGCAGCCGGGACAGGGGTGACTACAATGAGCAGTTCTTC. Translated: CASSRDRGDYNEQFF.

This clone showed up just a few times. V and J are TRBV6-5 and TRBJ2-5, with D perhaps matching TRBD1 (5 bases). This CDR3 spans 13 amino acids. V lost 8 bases, J lost 4 bases, and 14 bases lay in between. Per the germline V gene, CDR1 is MNHEY and CDR2 is SVGAGI. The CDR3: CASVMAGRETQYF. As DNA, the CDR3 is TGTGCCAGCGTTATGGCAGGGCGAGAGACCCAGTACTTC.

The chain has TRBV19 and TRBJ2-1; 10 positions agree with TRBD2. Trimming cost V 4 bases and J 1 base; bases outside gene matches: 10. The germline V gene encodes CDR1 LNHDA and CDR2 SQIVND (reference sequence). The CDR3 is made up of 18 amino acids. CDR3 protein: CASSTPRAGGLSYNEQFF. The CDR3 DNA is TGTGCCAGTAGTACCCCGAGAGCGGGAGGGCTGTCCTACAATGAGCAGTTCTTC.